The T cell receptor beta chain described here comes from a study of OX40 agonist ivuxolimab in advanced cancers. Study-level background: Each patient was given ivuxolimab into a vein every 2 weeks, at 0.01 to 10 mg/kg. General study results and limits: Both blood CD4+ and CD8+ T cells showed clonal growth by week 6 at 0.1 to 3.0 mg/kg. Relative to CD4+, CD8+ T cells held more expanded clones on average.

On this clone itself: Its antigen is not identified.

The length of the CDR3 is 13 residues. The germline CDR1 and CDR2 sequences are PRHDT and FYEKMQ (reference sequence). Trimming pared 7 bases from V and 2 bases from J, leaving 11 bases between. The table came from immunoSEQ multiplex PCR; TCRdb's copy has only in-frame clones and leaves some out. The sample includes around 46,000 clones, more than 80% seen only once; the top ten take approximately 16%. This clonotype was sampled from an adult with an advanced solid tumor such as melanoma, head and neck, liver or kidney cancer. The chain employs TRBV13 and TRBJ1-1; D is perhaps TRBD1 (6 bases). This material consisted of CD4+ or CD8+ T cells sorted from blood, taken in a trial of the OX40 agonist ivuxolimab. CDR3 in amino acids: CASTQGINTEAFF. The CDR3 coding sequence is TGTGCCAGCACCCAGGGGATCAACACTGAAGCTTTCTTT. The full variable domain, completed using reference TRBV13 and TRBJ1-1, is AAGVIQSPRHLIKEKRETATLKCYPIPRHDTVYWYQQGPGQDPQFLISFYEKMQSDKGSIPDRFSAQQFSDYHSELNMSSLELGDSALYFCASTQGINTEAFFGQGTRLTVV.